This T cell receptor beta chain came from a study of Graves' ophthalmopathy and Graves' hyperthyroidism (dated 2018 in TCRdb). For the wider study: Stable hyperthyroidism was defined as no progression to ophthalmopathy within 18 months of follow-up. To tell Graves' ophthalmopathy apart from Graves' hyperthyroidism, and to predict which patients would progress to ophthalmopathy, the study relied on TCR beta repertoire signatures. In total, some 140 blood samples were TCR-sequenced: 43 ophthalmopathy, about 75 hyperthyroidism and about 17 hyperthyroidism-to-ophthalmopathy patients. To explore V-J signatures that separate ophthalmopathy from hyperthyroidism, a discovery set of about a hundred patients was enrolled, consisting of fewer than 45 with ophthalmopathy and fewer than 60 with stable hyperthyroidism. An independent validation cohort was composed of around 19 hyperthyroidism patients and around 16 patients who later progressed from hyperthyroidism to ophthalmopathy. T-cell repertoires of thyroid tissue and blood were compared in a handful of hyperthyroidism patients. Following sampling, methimazole starting at 30 mg daily was administered to hyperthyroidism patients, and high-dose intravenous methylprednisolone was administered to ophthalmopathy patients. Broader findings and caveats from the paper: In cross-validation, the 13-signature model distinguished ophthalmopathy from stable hyperthyroidism with 87.88% sensitivity and around 83% specificity, while in the test set the corresponding values were about 80% and 75%. No statistical method was used to predetermine the sample size, and group allocation was not hidden from the investigators. In validation, the model predicted ophthalmopathy progression with 70.59% sensitivity and approximately 72% specificity; fewer than 15 predicted patients were CT-confirmed with GO in a median of approximately six months. Most expanded thyroid clonotypes with frequency above 0.001 were also detected in blood, suggesting blood repertoires may reflect the thyroid immune response.

On this clonotype: Its antigen is still unknown. There are no base qualities to consult, and no much larger clone falls within one base.

Hyperthyroidism patients were newly diagnosed, were aged 18 to 65 years, and had a disease duration under 2 months. Patients were excluded if they had other autoimmune diseases, uncontrolled infections, pregnancy or lactation. Diagnosis relied on clinical symptoms, serum thyroxine, TRAb, thyroid ultrasound and orbital computed tomography. Total RNA was extracted with Trizol reagent and quality-checked on an Agilent 2100 Bioanalyzer. For repertoire sequencing, the TCR beta CDR3 regions were amplified from RNA transcripts. A first-round RT-PCR used HTBI primers with the Qiagen OneStep RT-PCR kit, followed by a second-round multiplex PCR, size selection and purification. The libraries underwent paired-end sequencing with 100 bp reads on an Illumina HiSeq2000. Concerning the study's data processing: SOAPnuke was used to process the reads, throwing out any read that had adapters, had uncalled bases, had a mean Phred below 15, or lacked an exact constant-primer or identifier match. High-quality paired reads were merged with COPE v1.2.5. Each unique nucleotide sequence was treated as a clonotype, and MiTCR v1.1 was used to align the clonotypes to the IMGT TRB V, D and J references. Only V-J combinations with frequency above 0.0001 were analysed, covering approximately 99% of repertoires. For each V-J combination, a TCR clonal expansion and chaos score was defined as the ratio of F50 clonal expansion to chaos observed in the TCRdist matrix. Welch's t-statistics and random forest were used to narrow the features down to about twelve V-J combinations, which were then fed into a naive Bayes classifier. The similarity between thyroid and blood repertoires was quantified using the Morisita-Horn index. TCRdb itself trimmed the public reads at Q25 with fastp, ran MiXCR and retained productive beta chains. Each CDR3 protein appears once, grouped with its most common genes and DNA. It is TCRdb's table, rather than the study itself, that gives the V and J calls and clone size. The sample profile shows 560,000 or so distinct CDR3 sequences; about 35% of them were found once. In total, the top ten clones hold 4% to 5% of the sample.

Sequences were obtained from peripheral blood or thyroid tissue (not recorded which). This TCR was sampled from an adult man with Graves' hyperthyroidism.

At the DNA level, the sequence is TGCGCCAGCAGAAGCCTGCGGGAAGAGACCCAGTACTTC. Protein translation: CASRSLREETQYF. The sequence joins TRBV5-1 to TRBJ2-5, with a weak D call of TRBD2 (5 bases match). CDR1 is given as SGHRS and CDR2 as YFSETQ, both from the germline V gene. The cysteine opens and the phenylalanine closes a CDR3 of 13 amino acids. Only the CDR3 region is kept as DNA, spanning 39 bases read in frame from base 1. A distance of 11 bases separates the germline ends of V and J, which lose 5 bases and 3 bases respectively.